The clone carrying this T cell receptor (beta chain) was counted only a few times. This CDR3 region has 14 residues. Trimming cost V 10 bases and J 6 bases; bases outside gene matches: 9. Germline CDR1 MDHEN, CDR2 SYDVKM. Vbeta (60) and Jbeta (13) primers were used in the PCR. TCRdb's copy holds only in-frame clones and misses some; the assay was immunoSEQ multiplex PCR. The sample carries approximately 170,000 clones, around 72% recorded once. These data come from a study of cytomegalovirus exposure and HLA in healthy donors. The sequenced sample was PBMCs. This receptor was taken from a woman aged 40 to 50 in good health and CMV-seropositive. This chain connects TRBV28 to TRBJ2-1, with 10 positions matching TRBD1. Here the CDR3 DNA reads TGTGCCATTAAAGGGACAGGGGAGTTCAATGAGCAGTTCTTC. This gives the protein CAIKGTGEFNEQFF.